This T cell receptor (beta chain) came from a study of blood T cell repertoires in COVID-19. Study-wide context: COVID-19 samples from acute and convalescent phases originated in the United States, Italy and Spain.

Some clones are missing from TCRdb's copy, which holds only in-frame ones; the method was immunoSEQ multiplex PCR. The sample lists 200,000 to 250,000 clones; 80% to 90% were seen once. The clonotype was recovered from a woman aged 25 to 45 who had recovered from COVID-19. The sample was PBMCs or T cells enriched from blood (not recorded which).

CDR3 sequence (DNA): TGTGCCAGTAGCACCACTAGCGGGAGTGTCGATGAGCAGTTCTTC. Translation gives CASSTTSGSVDEQFF. The gene calls are TRBV19 and TRBJ2-1; 11 nucleotides match TRBD2. Germline V gene lookup returns CDR1 LNHDA and CDR2 SQIVND (reference sequence). The J segment lost 8 bases and the V segment lost 6 bases, leaving 9 bases of the junction unmatched. The CDR3 has 15 amino acids. The variable domain in full, with the rest retrieved from reference TRBV19 and TRBJ2-1, is DGGITQSPKYLFRKEGQNVTLSCEQNLNHDAMYWYRQDPGQGLRLIYYSQIVNDFQKGDIAEGYSVSREKKESFPLTVTSAQKNPTAFYLCASSTTSGSVDEQFFGPGTRLTVL.